A selection of T cell receptor beta chains follows, all from one sample in a study of blood T cell repertoires in COVID-19. Using immunoSEQ multiplex PCR, the repertoire was profiled, and TCRdb retains in-frame clones only, with some absent. The sample has fewer than 130,000 clones; 85% to 90% are singletons. Source material: peripheral blood. The receptors stem from a woman older than 75 with acute or convalescent COVID-19. CDR3s include the opening cysteine and the closing phenylalanine or tryptophan. The order of the fields is D gene, clone size, J gene, V gene, CDR3 DNA, CDR3 protein. The D gene is left open where the match is weak. Clone size is stated in some rows and not others, as once, few, many or a class when expanded.

>TRBD2|.|TRBJ2-7|TRBV28
TGTGCCAGCATCAGTAGCGGGGGGGGCTCCTACGAGCAGTACTTC
CASISSGGGSYEQYF
>TRBD2|.|TRBJ2-3|TRBV4-1
TGCGCCAGCAGCCCGGGGGGTGTACAGTATTTT
CASSPGGVQYF
>.|.|TRBJ2-7|TRBV30
TGTGCCTGGAGAAAACAGGGCTGGGCCTACGAGCAGTACTTC
CAWRKQGWAYEQYF
>.|.|TRBJ2-7|TRBV5-4
TGTGCCAGCAGCTTGGCAGGGTCAGACGAGCAGTACTTC
CASSLAGSDEQYF
>TRBD1|.|TRBJ1-5|TRBV28
TGTGCCAGCAGCACTCACACCGGGGGGGTCCCAGGGGGGCAGCCCCAGCATTTT
CASSTHTGGVPGGQPQHF
>TRBD1|.|TRBJ1-2|TRBV27
TGTGCCAGCAGTTCGGACAGGGTTGTTGGCTACACCTTC
CASSSDRVVGYTF
>TRBD1|.|TRBJ1-6|TRBV27
TGTGCCAGCAGTTCGGACAGGGGCCCTTCACCCCTCCACTTT
CASSSDRGPSPLHF
>.|.|TRBJ2-7|TRBV6-4
TGTGCCAGCATGCCCCCTTTAGGGGGAGAGCAGTACTTC
CASMPPLGGEQYF
>.|.|TRBJ1-3|TRBV28
TGTGCCAGCACCAACTCTGGAAACACCATATATTTT
CASTNSGNTIYF
>.|few|TRBJ2-3|TRBV10-1
TGCGCCAGCAGCCTGGACCCAACCCGCAGCGGTTCCACAGATACGCAGTATTTT
CASSLDPTRSGSTDTQYF
>TRBD1|few|TRBJ2-7|TRBV28
TGTGCCAGCAGTCCCCGTGTTCCGGACAGGGGCTACGAGCAGTACTTC
CASSPRVPDRGYEQYF
>.|.|TRBJ1-1|TRBV5-1
TGCGCCAGCAGCTTAATGTCGGACACTGAAGCTTTCTTT
CASSLMSDTEAFF
>TRBD2|.|TRBJ2-1|TRBV5-4
TGTGCCAGCAGACCGTTTCAGGGGCTAGCGGGGTCTGAGCAGTTCTTC
CASRPFQGLAGSEQFF
>.|.|TRBJ2-3|TRBV5-1
TGCGCCAGCAGCTTGGGGGCCCATAGAAGGTCAGTTACGCAGTATTTT
CASSLGAHRRSVTQYF
>.|.|TRBJ2-7|TRBV7-7
TGTGCCAGCAGCCCCTCGGCGGGGTACACTGGCGAGCAGTACTTC
CASSPSAGYTGEQYF
>.|.|TRBJ2-5|TRBV12-3/TRBV12-4
TGTGCCACCAGGATTGGGGGCGAGACCCAGTACTTC
CATRIGGETQYF
>.|once|TRBJ2-7|TRBV5-6
TGTGCCAGCAGCTTGGCCGGCCGTCGTACCTCTAGCTCCTACGAGCAGTACTTC
CASSLAGRRTSSSYEQYF
>.|.|TRBJ1-6|TRBV10-2
TGCGCCAGCAAGCTCCCAAACCCAAGTAATTCACCCCTCCACTTT
CASKLPNPSNSPLHF
>.|once|TRBJ2-4|TRBV3-1/TRBV3-2
TGTGCCAGCAGCCGCAGGGCTGCCAAAAACATTCAGTACTTC
CASSRRAAKNIQYF
>TRBD2|.|TRBJ2-1|TRBV19
TGTGCCAGTAGTGTGACGGGAGGAGATAGGGGTGAGCAGTTCTTC
CASSVTGGDRGEQFF
>TRBD1|.|TRBJ1-2|TRBV28
TGTGCCAGCAGATACTTCCTCAGGGGGAGAGGGGGCTACACCTTC
CASRYFLRGRGGYTF
>.|.|TRBJ1-6|TRBV2
TGTGCCAGCAGTGACTTATGGACAGCGGATTCACCCCTCCACTTT
CASSDLWTADSPLHF
>.|.|TRBJ2-1|TRBV12-3/TRBV12-4
TGTGCCAGCAATCGACAGTATAGTGAGCAGTTCTTC
CASNRQYSEQFF
>.|.|TRBJ2-5|TRBV29-1
TGCAGCGCAGAAACGGGGGAGATTCAAGAGACCCAGTACTTC
CSAETGEIQETQYF
>.|once|TRBJ2-5|TRBV30
TGTGCCTGGAGTCCTGGGGGGTTCGGGGAGACCCAGTACTTC
CAWSPGGFGETQYF
>TRBD2|.|TRBJ2-3|TRBV2
TGTGCCGGCAAACCGACTAGCGGGAGCACAGATACGCAGTATTTT
CAGKPTSGSTDTQYF
>.|.|TRBJ2-1|TRBV2
TGTGCCAGCAGGTGGGCGGTTGGGGGGGCCTTCTCCTACAATGAGCAGTTCTTC
CASRWAVGGAFSYNEQFF
>TRBD2|.|TRBJ2-2|TRBV6-5
TGTGCCAGCAGTTACTTGGGGGGGACCTTCACCGGGGAGCTGTTTTTT
CASSYLGGTFTGELFF
>TRBD1|.|TRBJ1-2|TRBV18
TGTGCCAGCTCACCCCCGGGACAGGGTAGCTATGGCTACACCTTC
CASSPPGQGSYGYTF
>.|.|TRBJ1-2|TRBV30
TGTGCCTGGACCTCTCAGGGTCCCTATGGCTACACCTTC
CAWTSQGPYGYTF
>.|.|TRBJ1-4|TRBV12-3/TRBV12-4
TGTGCCAGCAGTTTAATTTGGGGCGAAAAACTGTTTTTT
CASSLIWGEKLFF
>.|.|TRBJ1-1|TRBV3-1/TRBV3-2
TGTGCCAGCAGCCAGGTGAGTCGCACTGAAGCTTTCTTT
CASSQVSRTEAFF
>.|few|TRBJ1-6|TRBV18
TGTGCCAGCTCACCTCCGGGGAATGTGGGGAGGAATTCACCCCTCCACTTT
CASSPPGNVGRNSPLHF
>TRBD1|.|TRBJ1-5|TRBV29-1
TGCAGCGTTGAAGATCTCGGGACAGGAGATAATCAGCCCCAGCATTTT
CSVEDLGTGDNQPQHF
>.|.|TRBJ2-7|TRBV28
TGTGCCAGCAGGCCAACAGGGATCTTTTACGAGCAGTACTTC
CASRPTGIFYEQYF
>.|.|TRBJ1-5|TRBV19
TGTGCCAGTAGAATTACAGGGACGCATAGCAATCAGCCCCAGCATTTT
CASRITGTHSNQPQHF
>TRBD1|.|TRBJ1-5|TRBV7-9
TGTGCCAGCAGCTTAGGGGGACAGTTAGAACAGCCCCAGCATTTT
CASSLGGQLEQPQHF
>TRBD1|.|TRBJ1-5|TRBV28
TGTGCCAGCAGTTTCGGGATCCCCACAGGGGGTCAGCCCCAGCATTTT
CASSFGIPTGGQPQHF
>TRBD2|.|TRBJ2-5|TRBV6-6
TGTGCCAGCAGTCCCACTAGCGGGGGGCCAGGTGGCCAAGAGACCCAGTACTTC
CASSPTSGGPGGQETQYF
>TRBD2|.|TRBJ2-5|TRBV7-6
TGTGCCAGCAGCTTAGTTCGGACTAGCGGGGTAGAGACCCAGTACTTC
CASSLVRTSGVETQYF
>.|.|TRBJ2-1|TRBV12-5
TGTGCTAGTGGTTTTTCAAAGGGGGTGAGCTCCTACAATGAGCAGTTCTTC
CASGFSKGVSSYNEQFF
>.|.|TRBJ2-4|TRBV5-6
TGTGCCAGCAGCTTGGTTAGGTTGGCAGGTCGTGCCAAAAACATTCAGTACTTC
CASSLVRLAGRAKNIQYF
>.|.|TRBJ1-5|TRBV30
TGTGCCTGGAGGGACTCTGGGGATCAGCCCCAGCATTTT
CAWRDSGDQPQHF
>TRBD1|.|TRBJ2-3|TRBV19
TGTGCCAGTAGTTCAAGACAGGGTGGCACAGATACGCAGTATTTT
CASSSRQGGTDTQYF
>.|.|TRBJ1-4|TRBV6-1
TGTGCCAGCAGTGAACGGGCAGGGTTCGGTGAAAAACTGTTTTTT
CASSERAGFGEKLFF
>TRBD2|.|TRBJ2-2|TRBV29-1
TGCAGCGTTGAGTTTGGACTAGCGGCTAACACCGGGGAGCTGTTTTTT
CSVEFGLAANTGELFF
>.|.|TRBJ2-5|TRBV2
TGTGCCAGCCCCCGGGCGGGACGACAAGAGACCCAGTACTTC
CASPRAGRQETQYF
>TRBD1|.|TRBJ1-1|TRBV7-2
TGTGCCAGCAGCTTGAGGACAGGGGGACGATTCTTT
CASSLRTGGRFF
>.|.|TRBJ2-3|TRBV7-8
TGTGCCAGCAGCTTAGCGAGGTTTAAGACAGATACGCAGTATTTT
CASSLARFKTDTQYF
>.|.|TRBJ1-1|TRBV5-6
TGTGCCAGCAGCTTGGTCTCGGGAGGAGGGAACACTGAAGCTTTCTTT
CASSLVSGGGNTEAFF
>.|.|TRBJ2-1|TRBV30
TGTGCCTGGAGTGACGGCTGGAGCTCCTACAATGAGCAGTTCTTC
CAWSDGWSSYNEQFF
>.|.|TRBJ1-1|TRBV30
TGTGCCTGGAGTTGGGGGGGAGTTAACACTGAAGCTTTCTTT
CAWSWGGVNTEAFF
>TRBD1|.|TRBJ2-1|TRBV3-1/TRBV3-2
TGTGCCAGCAGCCAAGGGACAGGGGGTTACAATGAGCAGTTCTTC
CASSQGTGGYNEQFF
>.|.|TRBJ2-7|TRBV6-2/TRBV6-3
TGTGCCAGCAGTTACCCACAAGGGAGAGTTACCGAGCAGTACTTC
CASSYPQGRVTEQYF
>TRBD1|few|TRBJ1-2|TRBV7-2
TGTGCCAGCAGCCCCAGGGACAGGGACCAGGGTGGCTACACCTTC
CASSPRDRDQGGYTF
>.|.|TRBJ1-1|TRBV7-6
TGTGCCAGCAGTCAACAGGGAAACACTGAAGCTTTCTTT
CASSQQGNTEAFF
>TRBD1|.|TRBJ1-3|TRBV5-1
TGCGCCAGCAGCCCCGGGACAGGGGGCAGTTCGCGAGGAAACACCATATATTTT
CASSPGTGGSSRGNTIYF
>TRBD1|.|TRBJ2-7|TRBV19
TGTGCCAGTAGTGGGGGACAGGGATACGAGCAGTACTTC
CASSGGQGYEQYF
>TRBD1|few|TRBJ1-2|TRBV29-1
TGCAGCGTTGGACAGGGGCCCAACTATGGCTACACCTTC
CSVGQGPNYGYTF